The present entry profiles one T cell receptor (beta chain) with its context. These data originate in a study of blood T cell repertoires in COVID-19. Study as a whole: Nucleic acid was either cDNA or gDNA, and it came from T cells, B-cell-depleted T cells, or PBMCs.

Profiling relied on immunoSEQ multiplex PCR, and the TCRdb table lists in-frame clones only, not all of them. The sample carries 150,000 to 180,000 clones, about 80% recorded once. The CDR3 extends over 14 amino acids. In germline, CDR1 is MNHEY, CDR2 SVGAGI. V dropped 8 bases and J dropped 7; count of bases not matched to a gene: 10. This sequence was found in a woman aged 55-70 years with acute or convalescent COVID-19. The sequenced sample was peripheral blood. The rearrangement uses TRBV6-5 and TRBJ1-4, with 7 bases aligning to TRBD1. The CDR3 spells CASGIDRVGEKLFF. DNA of the CDR3: TGTGCCAGCGGGATCGACAGGGTTGGTGAAAAACTGTTTTTT.